A single sample gave rise to the 24 T cell receptor beta chains below, sequenced in a study of sequential checkpoint blockade in melanoma. Profiling relied on immunoSEQ multiplex PCR, and the TCRdb table lists in-frame clones only, not all of them. The profile shows some 11,000 clones, around 74% of them singletons. Described treatment: randomized to nivolumab then ipilimumab (arm A) or the reverse (arm B). Sequences were derived from CD8+ T cells sorted from blood (inferred from file names), sampled from a patient given nivolumab and ipilimumab in sequence. The receptors were sampled from a human donor with melanoma.

V gene TRBV7-9 combines with J gene TRBJ2-7, with a weak D call TRBD2 (5 bases). Trimming removed 5 bases at V and 5 bases at J, with 19 bases between. This CDR3 is 15 amino acids long. CDR1 and CDR2 (germline): SEHNR, FQNEAQ (reference sequence). In DNA form, the CDR3 reads TGTGCCAGCAGCCTCGACACTAGACTGCCCCACGAGCAGTACTTC. This encodes CASSLDTRLPHEQYF.

This chain uses TRBV29-1 with TRBJ2-5; D gene ambiguous. Trimming took 0 bases from V and 2 from J, leaving 10 bases between them. The CDR3 is 14 residues long. Per the germline V gene, CDR1 is SQVTM and CDR2 is ANQGSEA. The CDR3 reads CSVEDQERQETQYF. CDR3 bases: TGCAGCGTTGAAGATCAGGAACGGCAAGAGACCCAGTACTTC.

V gene TRBV7-9 combines with J gene TRBJ2-7; D remains ambiguous. The CDR3 contains 13 residues. Germline V gives CDR1 SEHNR, CDR2 FQNEAQ (reference sequence). V was cut by 4 bases and J by 0 bases, with 7 bases left in between. Written as DNA, the CDR3 is TGTGCCAGCAGCTCAGGCCTCTCCTACGAGCAGTACTTC. Its translation is CASSSGLSYEQYF.

The table lists this clone with a count of one. The chain employs TRBV7-9 and TRBJ1-6; TRBD1 is a possible D gene (6 bases). Germline V lookup: CDR1 SEHNR, CDR2 FQNEAQ (reference sequence). V lost 3 bases to trimming and J lost 10 bases, with 16 bases between them. The CDR3 is 15 residues long. The CDR3 sequence: CASSLVTGYQSPLHF. The CDR3 bases are TGTGCCAGCAGCTTGGTCACAGGGTACCAGTCACCCCTCCACTTT.

The V and J genes are TRBV28 and TRBJ2-5; 10 nucleotides align to TRBD1. The DNA end lines up better with TRBJ2-7; the J call may be wrong. The CDR3 is 15 amino acids. The germline V gene has CDR1 MDHEN and CDR2 SYDVKM. CDR3 region: CASSLGTGVFYEQYF. As DNA, the CDR3 is TGTGCCAGCAGTTTGGGGACAGGGGTCTTCTACGAGCAGTACTTC.

The chain recombines TRBV30 with TRBJ2-1; 10 bases align to TRBD2. The CDR3 spans 16 residues. With 7 bases clipped from V and 5 bases from J, the junction kept 14 bases outside the gene matches. Germline V gives CDR1 GTSNPN, CDR2 SVGIG (reference sequence). This CDR3 is CAYRERGGLRDNEQFF. The CDR3 nucleotides are TGTGCCTATAGGGAGCGGGGGGGCCTAAGGGACAATGAGCAGTTCTTC. Complete variable domain (other parts from reference TRBV30 and TRBJ2-1): SQTIHQWPATLVQPVGSPLSLECTVEGTSNPNLYWYRQAAGRGLQLLFYSVGIGQISSEVPQNLSASRPQDRQFILSSKKLLLSDSGFYLCAYRERGGLRDNEQFFGPGTRLTVL.

The chain uses TRBV6-6 and TRBJ1-2; possible D gene TRBD1, 5 bases. The CDR3 covers 14 residues. V shed 2 bases and J shed 1 base, with 8 bases lying between them. The germline CDR1 and CDR2 sequences are MNHNY and SVGAGI (reference sequence). The CDR3 nucleotides read TGTGCCAGCAGTTACGACAGCATTAACTATGGCTACACCTTC. Translating it yields CASSYDSINYGYTF.

This chain joins TRBV27 and TRBJ2-7, with 15 bases lining up with TRBD2. Per the germline V gene, CDR1 is MNHEY and CDR2 is SMNVEV (reference sequence). CDR3 length equals 16 residues. Trimming cost V 3 bases and J 4 bases; bases outside gene matches: 4. The CDR3 nucleotides are TGTGCCAGCAGTTTGGGGACTAGCGGGAGGTCGTACGAGCAGTACTTC. Protein sequence: CASSLGTSGRSYEQYF.

This clone appeared once. The chain has TRBV13 and TRBJ1-1; D unresolved. The CDR3 runs to 13 residues. The V gene lost 0 bases and the J gene lost 7 bases, with 9 bases spanning the gap. The germline V gene has CDR1 PRHDT and CDR2 FYEKMQ (reference sequence). CDR3 coding DNA: TGTGCCAGCAGCTTAGGCCGGAGCGTTGAAGCTTTCTTT. Translating gives CASSLGRSVEAFF. Full variable domain (missing parts from reference TRBV13 and TRBJ1-1): AAGVIQSPRHLIKEKRETATLKCYPIPRHDTVYWYQQGPGQDPQFLISFYEKMQSDKGSIPDRFSAQQFSDYHSELNMSSLELGDSALYFCASSLGRSVEAFFGQGTRLTVV.

This clone was detected only once. The V gene is TRBV5-4, the J gene TRBJ1-2; 7 bases agree with TRBD1. J gave up 8 bases and V 0 bases, and 7 bases lay outside the gene matches. The CDR3 length is 14 residues. Looked up from germline, CDR1 is SGHNT and CDR2 is YYREEE (reference sequence). CDR3: CASSLADRVRGYTF. The DNA for the CDR3 is TGTGCCAGCAGCTTGGCCGACAGGGTACGGGGCTACACCTTC.

This clone appeared a few times. The CDR3 DNA reads as TGCGCCAGCAGCTTGGCCCTCGGCACTGAAGCTTTCTTT. This codes for CASSLALGTEAFF. This chain links TRBV5-1 with TRBJ1-1; D is ambiguous. CDR1 and CDR2 (germline): SGHRS, YFSETQ. This CDR3 is built from 13 residues. With 0 bases removed from V and 4 bases from J, the gap between germline ends came to 7 bases.

This clone showed up just a few times. This chain joins TRBV19 and TRBJ2-7, with D unclear. CDR3 length: 13 residues. Trimming removed 3 bases at V and 1 base at J, with 7 bases between. Germline lookup yields CDR1 LNHDA and CDR2 SQIVND (reference sequence). DNA for the CDR3: TGTGCCAGTAGTATGGGCAGGTCCTACGAGCAGTACTTC. Translated, it gives CASSMGRSYEQYF.

The chain combines TRBV5-6 with TRBJ2-7; the D gene is possibly TRBD1 (6 bases). The CDR3 runs to 15 residues. Germline V CDR1 and CDR2: SGHDT, YYEEEE. Trimming left V 0 bases short and J 0 bases short, with 10 bases between. The CDR3 sequence is CASSLGGLTSYEQYF. CDR3 DNA sequence: TGTGCCAGCAGCTTGGGGGGGCTAACCTCCTACGAGCAGTACTTC.

V usage is TRBV19 and J usage is TRBJ2-3, with unresolved D. This CDR3 comprises 14 residues. Trimming left V 5 bases short and J 2 bases short, with 11 bases between. Germline V gives CDR1 LNHDA, CDR2 SQIVND (reference sequence). The CDR3 spells CASSPTGYTDTQYF. The DNA for the CDR3 is TGTGCCAGTAGTCCGACTGGATACACAGATACGCAGTATTTT.

This clone was counted once. V usage is TRBV6-6 and J usage is TRBJ2-2; 8 bases are shared with TRBD2. Germline trimming cut 8 bases from V and 6 bases from J; bases unmatched to any gene: 8. The CDR3 is 14 amino acids. CDR1 MNHNY and CDR2 SVGAGI come from the germline V gene (reference sequence). The CDR3 DNA reads TGTGCCAGCGGGTGGCGGGGGGAGGCCGGGGAGCTGTTTTTT. Translating it yields CASGWRGEAGELFF.

This clone has only one observation. Relative to the germline gene, one junction end is altered; a read error may explain this. This rearrangement joins TRBV7-2 to TRBJ1-5, with TRBD1 as a possible D gene (5 bases). The CDR3 has 15 amino acids. The germline V gene encodes CDR1 SGHTA and CDR2 FQGNSA. The CDR3 region has the DNA TGTGCCAGCAGCTTAGTCGGGCAGGGCAAGACAGCCCCAGCATTT. This sequence encodes CASSLVGQGKTAPAF. The entire variable domain, with the rest obtained from reference TRBV7-2 and TRBJ1-5, is as follows: GAGVSQSPSNKVTEKGKDVELRCDPISGHTALYWYRQSLGQGLEFLIYFQGNSAPDKSGLPSDRFSAERTGGSVSTLTIQRTQQEDSAVYLCASSLVGQGKTAPAFGDGTRLSIL.

This clone occurred once. V usage is TRBV5-1 and J usage is TRBJ2-5; D not resolved. The DNA end is more similar to TRBJ2-7, so the J call may be wrong. The CDR3 has 14 residues. Germline V gene data show CDR1 as SGHRS and CDR2 as YFSETQ. The CDR3: CASSVTEKPYEQYF. The CDR3 region has the DNA TGCGCCAGCAGCGTAACAGAGAAGCCCTACGAGCAGTACTTC.

The chain uses TRBV6-5 and TRBJ1-2, with 9 bases matching TRBD1. CDR1 is MNHEY and CDR2 is SVGAGI in the germline V gene. V lost 8 bases, J lost 4 bases, and 11 bases stayed unmatched. This CDR3 region has 15 residues. The CDR3 nucleotides are TGTGCCAGCCTGGGGACAGGGCACGGCGGCTATGGCTACACCTTC. This gives the protein CASLGTGHGGYGYTF.

This CDR3 reads CASSHPWEEAPLGQYF. Written as DNA, the CDR3 is TGTGCCAGCAGCCACCCGTGGGAGGAGGCGCCGCTCGGGCAGTACTTC. This sequence joins TRBV5-5 and TRBJ2-7; a possible D gene is TRBD2 (6 bases). CDR3 length: 16 residues. Trimming stripped 4 bases from V and 9 bases from J, with 26 bases between. The germline V gene encodes CDR1 SGHKS and CDR2 YYEKEE (reference sequence).

CDR3: CAISTGGRNSNQPQHF. In DNA form, the CDR3 reads TGTGCCATCAGTACGGGGGGGCGAAATAGCAATCAGCCCCAGCATTTT. This rearrangement joins TRBV10-3 to TRBJ1-5; a weak D match, TRBD1 (6 bases). CDR3 length equals 16 residues. With 5 bases removed from V and 0 bases from J, the gap between germline ends came to 14 bases. CDR1 and CDR2 (germline): ENHRY, SYGVKD.

The chain recombines TRBV5-6 with TRBJ2-4, with 12 positions matching TRBD2. Unmatched junction bases numbered 7, after V lost 0 bases and J lost 0 bases. The length of the CDR3 is 19 residues. CDR1 is SGHDT, CDR2 YYEEEE, per germline. The CDR3 region is CASSLVRLAGVGAKNIQYF. As DNA, the CDR3 is TGTGCCAGCAGCTTGGTCCGACTAGCGGGAGTAGGAGCCAAAAACATTCAGTACTTC.

The rearrangement uses TRBV5-1 and TRBJ1-1; D ambiguous. Trimming took 0 bases from V and 1 from J, leaving 4 bases between them. The germline gives CDR1 SGHRS, CDR2 YFSETQ. CDR3 length: 13 amino acids. In DNA, the CDR3 is TGCGCCAGCAGCTTGGGCGGGAACACTGAAGCTTTCTTT. Its translation is CASSLGGNTEAFF.

Comments on this clone: A junction end diverges from the germline sequence, so it may reflect a read error. V usage is TRBV7-8 and J usage is TRBJ2-1; D possibly corresponds to TRBD2 (6 bases). Germline V CDR1 and CDR2: SGHVS, FQNEAQ. The CDR3 contains 15 residues. The CDR3 region is CASSQDLAAGYEQFF. Here the CDR3 DNA reads TGCGCCAGCAGCCAAGACTTAGCGGCGGGCTATGAGCAGTTCTTC.

This clone has a handful of counts. The chain combines TRBV27 with TRBJ2-3, with 8 nucleotides matching TRBD1. The CDR3 length is 15 residues. The germline gives CDR1 MNHEY, CDR2 SMNVEV (reference sequence). Germline trimming cut 9 bases from V and 7 bases from J; bases unmatched to any gene: 15. CDR3 coding DNA: TGTGCCAGTACTAACAGGGGGTATAACTTAAATACGCAGTATTTT. This gives the protein CASTNRGYNLNTQYF.